Below, 12 T cell receptor beta chains from the same sample are listed, as sequenced in a study of T cell repertoires in cytomegalovirus infection. Antigens for these TCRs are unknown. Via MiXCR, TCRdb re-called the reads, giving one row per CDR3 protein. Of 750,000 to 900,000 distinct CDR3 sequences in the sample, almost 30% were seen once. The sequencing used cultured CD8+ T cells from PBMCs, collected from culture after CMV antigen stimulation. The source is a human donor in good health (CMV status not recorded). Some clones in this sample may be carry-over from other donors' samples.

This clonotype has more than one count but fewer than ten. The rearrangement joins TRBV27 to TRBJ1-4; 7 bases are shared with TRBD1. CDR3 length equals 15 residues. V dropped 2 bases and J dropped 6; count of bases not matched to a gene: 6. Germline V lookup: CDR1 MNHEY, CDR2 SMNVEV (reference sequence). The CDR3 region has the DNA TGTGCCAGCAGTTTACCGGGACAGCACCATGAAAAACTGTTTTTT. Protein: CASSLPGQHHEKLFF.

This clonotype was found many times. The J gene is TRBJ2-1, the V gene TRBV7-6, with TRBD2 matching 11 bases. This CDR3 has 15 amino acids. V was clipped by 6 bases and J by 3 bases; unmatched bases: 4. Germline lookup yields CDR1 SGHVS and CDR2 FNYEAQ. As DNA, the CDR3 is TGTGCCAGCAGTTCTAGCGGGGGGAACTACAATGAGCAGTTCTTC. This gives the protein CASSSSGGNYNEQFF.

This clonotype was counted between two and nine times. In DNA, the CDR3 is TGTGCCATCAGAAACGACAGGGGCGGGGGCTACACCTTC. Protein sequence: CAIRNDRGGGYTF. The chain has TRBV10-3 and TRBJ1-2, with TRBD1 identical over 8 bases. V lost 6 bases, J lost 8 bases, and 8 bases stayed unmatched. Germline V CDR1 and CDR2: ENHRY, SYGVKD. The length of the CDR3 is 13 residues.

V usage is TRBV5-4 and J usage is TRBJ1-1, with D uncertain. V was shortened by 4 bases and J by 0 bases, with 13 bases between the two germline ends. The CDR3 extends over 15 amino acids. Germline V gene data show CDR1 as SGHNT and CDR2 as YYREEE (reference sequence). DNA of the CDR3: TGTGCCAGCAGCCAAAAAAGGGAGATGAACACTGAAGCTTTCTTT. Translated: CASSQKREMNTEAFF.

The gene calls are TRBV4-2 and TRBJ1-1; possibly TRBD1 for D (6 bases). This CDR3 comprises 16 residues. V was trimmed by 5 bases and J by 6 bases, leaving 22 bases between them. Germline CDR1 is LGHNA and CDR2 is YNFKEQ. This chain's CDR3 is CASSIPPRQVEAEAFF. The CDR3 DNA follows: TGTGCCAGCAGCATACCACCCAGACAGGTTGAGGCTGAAGCTTTCTTT.

The table lists this clonotype with many counts. The chain carries TRBV7-9 and TRBJ1-2; D gene ambiguous. Trimming stripped 8 bases from V and 8 bases from J, with 15 bases between. This CDR3 is built from 12 residues. Germline loops: CDR1 SEHNR, CDR2 FQNEAQ (reference sequence). As DNA, the CDR3 is TGTGCCAGCGCTTTGGATCAGATGGGCTACACCTTC. The encoded protein is CASALDQMGYTF.

The V gene is TRBV2, the J gene TRBJ1-1; D unresolved. Germline CDR1 reads SNHLY; CDR2 reads FYNNEI. The V end was cut by 9 bases, the J end by 4 bases, with 3 bases between. The CDR3 covers 9 residues. The CDR3 is CARATEAFF. CDR3 DNA sequence: TGTGCCAGAGCCACTGAAGCTTTCTTT.

This clonotype has a count of ten or more. The V gene is TRBV19, the J gene TRBJ1-4; D ambiguous. This CDR3 is 14 amino acids long. Germline V CDR1 and CDR2: LNHDA, SQIVND (reference sequence). V lost 5 bases and J 4 bases, leaving 11 bases between the germline ends. CDR3 DNA sequence: TGTGCCAGTAGTGTCGGGGAAGATAATGAAAAACTGTTTTTT. This encodes CASSVGEDNEKLFF.

The V call is TRBV7-2, the J call TRBJ2-5; 10 nucleotides match TRBD2. Germline values: CDR1 SGHTA, CDR2 FQGNSA. The CDR3 loop spans 15 amino acids. Germline trimming cut 5 bases from V and 5 bases from J; bases unmatched to any gene: 8. This CDR3 reads CASSPSGGESETQYF. CDR3 in DNA: TGTGCCAGCAGCCCAAGCGGGGGGGAGAGCGAGACCCAGTACTTC.

The table lists this clonotype with many counts. V and J are TRBV7-8 and TRBJ1-5, with D unclear. V lost 0 bases, J lost 5 bases, and 11 bases lay in between. The CDR3 has 15 residues. Germline values: CDR1 SGHVS, CDR2 FQNEAQ. The CDR3 loop is CASSLAAGFHQPQHF. In nucleotides, the CDR3 is TGTGCCAGCAGCTTAGCCGCGGGGTTTCATCAGCCCCAGCATTTT.

There are a few counts of this clonotype. CDR3: CASSISRTEKLHQPQHF. DNA for the CDR3: TGTGCCAGTAGTATTTCCCGGACAGAAAAACTTCATCAGCCCCAGCATTTT. The gene calls are TRBV19 and TRBJ1-5; D is possibly TRBD1 (6 bases). The CDR3 spans 17 residues. V lost 3 bases and J lost 5, with 20 bases in between. CDR1 LNHDA and CDR2 SQIVND come from the germline V gene (reference sequence). Supplemented by reference TRBV19 and TRBJ1-5, the full variable domain reads DGGITQSPKYLFRKEGQNVTLSCEQNLNHDAMYWYRQDPGQGLRLIYYSQIVNDFQKGDIAEGYSVSREKKESFPLTVTSAQKNPTAFYLCASSISRTEKLHQPQHFGDGTRLSIL.

This sequence joins TRBV7-6 and TRBJ2-7; 8 bases match TRBD1. The length of the CDR3 is 13 residues. V lost 4 bases, J lost 3 bases, and 2 bases stayed unmatched. Germline V gives CDR1 SGHVS, CDR2 FNYEAQ. CDR3 bases: TGTGCCAGCAGCTCGGGACAGGACTACGAGCAGTACGTC. It yields the protein CASSSGQDYEQYV.